A selection of T cell receptor beta chains follows, all from one sample in a study of cytomegalovirus exposure and HLA in healthy donors. Using immunoSEQ multiplex PCR, the repertoire was profiled, and TCRdb retains in-frame clones only, with some absent. The table has some 110,000 clones, 73% seen once. The sequenced sample was PBMCs. The receptors come from a woman younger than 45 in good health and CMV-seronegative. Both conserved end residues are part of each CDR3. A D gene is named only where the DNA matches it firmly. Only part of the rows carry a size: once, few, many, or a class if the clone is expanded.

length: 15; D: NA; V: TRBV27; size: NA; J: TRBJ1-1; CDR3: CASTRGGGLNTEAFF; DNA: TGTGCCAGCACCCGAGGGGGAGGGCTTAACACTGAAGCTTTCTTT
length: 17; D: NA; V: TRBV30; size: NA; J: TRBJ1-3; CDR3: CAWSVPGSPISGNTIYF; DNA: TGTGCCTGGAGTGTACCGGGGTCCCCCATCTCTGGAAACACCATATATTTT
length: 14; D: NA; V: TRBV27; size: NA; J: TRBJ1-1; CDR3: CASSLFGLNTEAFF; DNA: TGTGCCAGCAGTTTGTTCGGTTTGAACACTGAAGCTTTCTTT
length: 14; D: NA; V: TRBV11-2; size: few; J: TRBJ2-3; CDR3: CASSPGVGTDTQYF; DNA: TGTGCCAGCAGCCCAGGGGTCGGGACAGATACGCAGTATTTT
length: 15; D: TRBD2; V: TRBV6-1; size: NA; J: TRBJ2-3; CDR3: CASSGLAGGPDTQYF; DNA: TGTGCCAGCAGTGGGCTAGCGGGGGGGCCAGATACGCAGTATTTT
length: 16; D: NA; V: TRBV2; size: NA; J: TRBJ1-1; CDR3: CASSDLRRVGDTEAFF; DNA: TGTGCCAGCAGTGATTTGAGGAGGGTTGGAGACACTGAAGCTTTCTTT
length: 13; D: NA; V: TRBV19; size: once; J: TRBJ1-5; CDR3: CATTGNGNQPQHF; DNA: TGTGCCACTACAGGGAACGGCAATCAGCCCCAGCATTTT
length: 11; D: NA; V: TRBV6-1; size: NA; J: TRBJ2-5; CDR3: CASRPEETQYF; DNA: TGTGCCAGCAGACCTGAGGAGACCCAGTACTTC
length: 14; D: NA; V: TRBV9; size: NA; J: TRBJ1-1; CDR3: CASSAGQMNTEAFF; DNA: TGTGCCAGCAGCGCGGGACAAATGAACACTGAAGCTTTCTTT
length: 17; D: TRBD1; V: TRBV5-3; size: once; J: TRBJ2-5; CDR3: CARSPDRGQDEQETQYF; DNA: TGTGCCAGAAGCCCAGACAGGGGACAGGATGAACAAGAGACCCAGTACTTC
length: 18; D: NA; V: TRBV7-2; size: few; J: TRBJ1-3; CDR3: CASSLTPRGGLSGNTIYF; DNA: TGTGCCAGCAGCTTAACGCCTAGGGGGGGCCTCTCTGGAAACACCATATATTTT
length: 15; D: NA; V: TRBV9; size: few; J: TRBJ2-5; CDR3: CASSEGGQSQETQYF; DNA: TGTGCCAGCAGTGAAGGAGGGCAGAGCCAAGAGACCCAGTACTTC
length: 15; D: NA; V: TRBV6-6; size: NA; J: TRBJ1-1; CDR3: CASSLSPNGGTEAFF; DNA: TGTGCCAGCAGCTTGTCCCCCAACGGAGGTACTGAAGCTTTCTTT
length: 16; D: NA; V: TRBV6-1; size: NA; J: TRBJ1-5; CDR3: CASSEISLNSNQPQHF; DNA: TGTGCCAGCAGTGAAATCTCTCTTAATAGCAATCAGCCCCAGCATTTT
length: 13; D: NA; V: TRBV7-6; size: NA; J: TRBJ1-1; CDR3: CASSPYEGTEAFF; DNA: TGTGCCAGCAGCCCTTACGAGGGCACTGAAGCTTTCTTT
length: 13; D: TRBD1; V: TRBV25-1; size: NA; J: TRBJ2-3; CDR3: CASRGQGTDTQYF; DNA: TGTGCCAGCAGGGGACAGGGCACAGATACGCAGTATTTT
length: 18; D: TRBD2; V: TRBV5-1; size: NA; J: TRBJ2-7; CDR3: CASSLVSLTSGRMYEQYF; DNA: TGCGCCAGCAGCTTGGTATCCCTGACTAGCGGGAGGATGTACGAGCAGTACTTC
length: 15; D: TRBD2; V: TRBV6-6; size: NA; J: TRBJ2-1; CDR3: CASRVAGELYNEQFF; DNA: TGTGCCAGCAGGGTAGCGGGGGAACTCTACAATGAGCAGTTCTTC
length: 16; D: NA; V: TRBV5-8; size: NA; J: TRBJ1-3; CDR3: CASSPGLTDSGNTIYF; DNA: TGTGCCAGCAGCCCCGGATTGACAGACTCTGGAAACACCATATATTTT
length: 13; D: NA; V: TRBV2; size: few; J: TRBJ1-2; CDR3: CASNSGAGYGYTF; DNA: TGTGCCAGCAATAGCGGTGCAGGGTATGGCTACACCTTC
length: 14; D: NA; V: TRBV7-7; size: NA; J: TRBJ2-2; CDR3: CASSWTANTGELFF; DNA: TGTGCTAGCAGCTGGACAGCGAACACCGGGGAGCTGTTTTTT
length: 14; D: TRBD1; V: TRBV6-1; size: NA; J: TRBJ2-7; CDR3: CASSEGDSSYEQYF; DNA: TGTGCCAGCAGTGAGGGGGACAGCTCCTACGAGCAGTACTTC
length: 13; D: NA; V: TRBV7-8; size: NA; J: TRBJ2-3; CDR3: CASSQSRVDPQYF; DNA: TGTGCCAGCAGCCAATCTCGGGTCGATCCGCAGTATTTT
length: 13; D: NA; V: TRBV5-5; size: NA; J: TRBJ2-7; CDR3: CASSLAEGYEQYF; DNA: TGTGCCAGCAGCTTGGCCGAGGGCTACGAGCAGTACTTC